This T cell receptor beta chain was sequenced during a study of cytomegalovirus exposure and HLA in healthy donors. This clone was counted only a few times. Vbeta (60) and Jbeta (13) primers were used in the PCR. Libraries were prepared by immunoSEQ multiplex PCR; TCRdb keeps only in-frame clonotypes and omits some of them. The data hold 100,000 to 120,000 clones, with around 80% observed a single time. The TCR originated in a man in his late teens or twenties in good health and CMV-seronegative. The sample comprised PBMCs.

CDR3 sequence reads: CASSEYTSGGGTGELFF. CDR3 nucleotide sequence: TGTGCCAGCAGTGAATACACTTCCGGGGGTGGAACCGGGGAGCTGTTTTTT. The chain employs TRBV25-1 and TRBJ2-2, with D maybe TRBD2 (6 bases). Between the trimmed V and J ends, which lost 0 bases and 5 bases, there was a span of 16 bases. This CDR3 has 17 residues. The germline CDR1 and CDR2 sequences are MGHDK and SYGVNS. Together with reference TRBV25-1 and TRBJ2-2, the CDR3 gives the full variable domain: EADIYQTPRYLVIGTGKKITLECSQTMGHDKMYWYQQDPGMELHLIHYSYGVNSTEKGDLSSESTVSRIRTEHFPLTLESARPSHTSQYLCASSEYTSGGGTGELFFGEGSRLTVL.